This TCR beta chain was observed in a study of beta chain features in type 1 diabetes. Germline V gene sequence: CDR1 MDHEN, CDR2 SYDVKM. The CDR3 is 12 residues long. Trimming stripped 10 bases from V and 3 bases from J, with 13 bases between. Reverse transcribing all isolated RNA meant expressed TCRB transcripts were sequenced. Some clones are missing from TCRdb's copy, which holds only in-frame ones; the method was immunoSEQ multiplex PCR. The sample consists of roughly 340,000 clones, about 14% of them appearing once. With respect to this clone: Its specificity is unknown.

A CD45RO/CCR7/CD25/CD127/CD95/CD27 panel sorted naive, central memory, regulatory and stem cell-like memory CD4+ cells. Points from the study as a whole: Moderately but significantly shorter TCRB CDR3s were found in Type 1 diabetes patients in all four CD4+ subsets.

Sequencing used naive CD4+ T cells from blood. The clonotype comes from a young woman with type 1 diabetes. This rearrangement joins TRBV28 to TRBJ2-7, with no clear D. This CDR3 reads CATRLNFYEQYF. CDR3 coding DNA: TGTGCCACCCGGTTAAACTTCTACGAGCAGTACTTC.